One sample yielded the 28 T cell receptor beta chains listed below, sequenced in a study of T cell changes during pregnancy in multiple sclerosis. TCRdb keeps only in-frame clones here, not all; method: immunoSEQ multiplex PCR. The sample has around 71,000 clones, 92% seen once. The specimen was peripheral blood, collected after pregnancy. These receptors originate from a female donor with multiple sclerosis, enrolled in a pregnancy study.

This chain links TRBV25-1 with TRBJ2-7; D not certain. Germline CDR1 MGHDK, CDR2 SYGVNS. The CDR3 runs 14 residues. V was cut by 3 bases and J by 2 bases, with 11 bases left in between. The CDR3 coding sequence is TGTGCCAGCAGTGACCCCCGGTATACCTACGAGCAGTACTTC. Protein product: CASSDPRYTYEQYF.

The chain joins TRBV4-1 to TRBJ2-1; D is possibly TRBD2 (6 bases). Germline values: CDR1 MGHRA, CDR2 YSYEKL. V lost 5 bases and J 6 bases, leaving 14 bases between the germline ends. The CDR3 totals 14 residues. CDR3 protein: CASSAPGTANEQFF. The CDR3 region has the DNA TGCGCCAGCAGCGCCCCCGGGACTGCCAATGAGCAGTTCTTC.

The chain has TRBV7-9 and TRBJ1-2; D may be TRBD1 (5 bases). Germline CDR1 SEHNR, CDR2 FQNEAQ (reference sequence). V lost 1 base to trimming and J lost 6 bases, with 15 bases between them. The CDR3 is made up of 15 amino acids. CDR3 in amino acids: CASSLGASGPNGYTF. DNA for the CDR3: TGTGCCAGCAGCTTAGGGGCGTCAGGGCCTAATGGCTACACCTTC.

This chain uses TRBV5-1 with TRBJ2-3; D might be TRBD2 (7 bases). The germline V and J ends were trimmed by 3 bases and 1 base, with 15 bases remaining between them. From germline, CDR1 is SGHRS and CDR2 YFSETQ. CDR3 size: 16 residues. The CDR3 nucleotides are TGCGCCAGCAGCTCTGGAGGAGGGGGGGGCACAGATACGCAGTATTTT. Protein product: CASSSGGGGGTDTQYF.

CDR3 sequence: CASSPNSGQETQYF. CDR3 sequence (DNA): TGCGCCAGCAGCCCGAACAGTGGCCAAGAGACCCAGTACTTC. The chain uses TRBV5-1 and TRBJ2-5, with no clear D. The germline CDR1 and CDR2 sequences are SGHRS and YFSETQ. There are 14 residues in the CDR3. The germline V and J ends were trimmed by 4 bases and 1 base, with 11 bases remaining between them.

The genes are TRBV15 and TRBJ1-1, with 8 bases that match TRBD1. This CDR3 region has 15 residues. Germline assignment: CDR1 LNHNV and CDR2 YYDKDF (reference sequence). J lost 0 bases, V lost 5 bases, and 5 bases had no gene match. The CDR3 nucleotides read TGTGCCACCAGCCAGGGGGCAATTCTGAACACTGAAGCTTTCTTT. Translation: CATSQGAILNTEAFF.

This chain connects TRBV7-3 to TRBJ2-7; TRBD1 might be the D (5 bases). CDR1 is SGHTA, CDR2 FQGTGA, per germline. The CDR3 has 13 residues. Trimming removed 5 bases from V and 2 bases from J, with 10 bases in between. The CDR3 protein is CASSVDSAYEQYF. The CDR3 coding sequence is TGTGCCAGCAGCGTCGACAGTGCCTACGAGCAGTACTTC.

V and J are TRBV28 and TRBJ2-2; the match to TRBD1 covers 7 bases. The trim removed 5 bases at V and 2 bases at J, leaving 5 bases unmatched. Germline CDR1 reads MDHEN; CDR2 reads SYDVKM. The CDR3 totals 15 residues. The CDR3: CASSNGQDNTGELFF. DNA for the CDR3: TGTGCCAGCAGTAACGGACAGGATAACACCGGGGAGCTGTTTTTT.

This sequence joins TRBV18 and TRBJ2-7, with 7 bases aligning to TRBD1. Germline CDR1 reads KGHSH; CDR2 reads LQKENI. This CDR3 region has 15 residues. Losses at the gene ends were 3 bases for V and 1 base for J; bases not matched to a gene: 6. CDR3 in amino acids: CASSPPGQVSYEQYF. CDR3 DNA: TGTGCCAGCTCACCGCCCGGACAGGTTTCCTACGAGCAGTACTTC.

The rearrangement links TRBV4-2 to TRBJ1-5; 11 nucleotides line up with TRBD1. After removal of 4 bases from V and 8 bases from J, the junction contained 10 bases not matched to a gene. The CDR3 has 16 residues. In germline, CDR1 is LGHNA, CDR2 YNFKEQ. The CDR3 is CASSLGQGAEGKPQHF. The CDR3 region has the DNA TGTGCCAGCAGCCTAGGACAGGGGGCAGAGGGGAAGCCCCAGCATTTT.

V is TRBV4-3 and J is TRBJ2-7; D gene ambiguous. Trimming shortened V by 0 bases and J by 1 base, and 7 bases separated the two germline ends. The CDR3 runs to 14 residues. Looked up from germline, CDR1 is LGHNA and CDR2 is YSLEER. CDR3 coding DNA: TGCGCCAGCAGCCAAGAAACTCCGTCCTACGAGCAGTACTTC. This sequence encodes CASSQETPSYEQYF.

The rearrangement uses TRBV28 and TRBJ2-5; possibly TRBD2 for D (5 bases). The CDR3 spans 14 residues. The V end lost 8 bases, the J end lost 6 bases, and 19 bases lay between the germline ends. Germline V gives CDR1 MDHEN, CDR2 SYDVKM. DNA of the CDR3: TGTGCCAGCTCGAGACCCGGGGAGAGGAAGACCCAGTACTTC. It yields the protein CASSRPGERKTQYF.

This CDR3 is CASSLGLGETQYF. The CDR3 bases are TGCGCCAGCAGCTTGGGCCTAGGAGAGACCCAGTACTTC. The V gene is TRBV5-1, the J gene TRBJ2-5, with unresolved D. Germline V gives CDR1 SGHRS, CDR2 YFSETQ. The CDR3 is 13 residues long. V was shortened by 0 bases and J by 4 bases, with 7 bases between the two germline ends.

This chain connects TRBV4-2 to TRBJ1-2; D ambiguous. The CDR3 covers 15 residues. CDR1 and CDR2 (germline): LGHNA, YNFKEQ. Trimming pared 0 bases from V and 0 bases from J, leaving 8 bases between. The CDR3 here is CASSQEGTPNYGYTF. For the CDR3, the DNA is TGTGCCAGCAGCCAAGAGGGCACCCCTAACTATGGCTACACCTTC.

V is TRBV25-1 and J is TRBJ2-5; no definite D call. The CDR3 runs 12 residues. Germline assignment: CDR1 MGHDK and CDR2 SYGVNS. Between the trimmed V and J ends, which lost 1 base and 5 bases, there was a span of 5 bases. The chain's CDR3 is CASSESLETQYF. CDR3 nucleotides: TGTGCCAGCAGTGAATCACTGGAGACCCAGTACTTC.

The J gene is TRBJ1-2, the V gene TRBV7-9, with a tentative D call TRBD1 (5 bases). The CDR3 is 16 residues long. Trimming removed 3 bases from V and 0 bases from J, with 14 bases in between. Germline V gene data show CDR1 as SEHNR and CDR2 as FQNEAQ (reference sequence). The CDR3 loop reads CASSFSASRANYGYTF. In DNA form, the CDR3 reads TGTGCCAGCAGCTTTTCGGCCAGCAGGGCTAACTATGGCTACACCTTC.

This chain connects TRBV7-9 to TRBJ2-7, with 12 positions matching TRBD2. Germline lookup yields CDR1 SEHNR and CDR2 FQNEAQ (reference sequence). The CDR3 totals 15 residues. V shed 5 bases, J shed 0 bases, and the junction held 2 bases outside the gene matches. CDR3 nucleotides: TGTGCCAGCAGCCGGACTAGCGGGAACTCCTACGAGCAGTACTTC. As protein: CASSRTSGNSYEQYF.

This chain uses TRBV7-9 with TRBJ1-1; D possibly corresponds to TRBD1 (6 bases). Germline V gives CDR1 SEHNR, CDR2 FQNEAQ (reference sequence). The CDR3 is 15 amino acids. V shed 2 bases and J shed 1 base, with 11 bases lying between them. This CDR3 reads CASSLMGAGNTEAFF. DNA for the CDR3: TGTGCCAGCAGCTTAATGGGGGCGGGGAACACTGAAGCTTTCTTT.

The genes are TRBV6-1 and TRBJ2-1; 11 bases agree with TRBD2. CDR1 is MNHNS and CDR2 is SASEGT in the germline V gene. CDR3 length: 15 residues. Trimming took 5 bases from V and 9 from J; bases not matched to a gene: 9. CDR3 sequence (DNA): TGTGCCAGCAGTTTACTAGCGGGAGTAGCGGGTGAGCAGTTCTTC. Its translation is CASSLLAGVAGEQFF.

The chain uses TRBV5-1 and TRBJ1-4, with D perhaps TRBD1 (5 bases). V was shortened by 1 base and J by 8 bases, with 15 bases between the two germline ends. The CDR3 is made up of 15 amino acids. Germline V gene sequence: CDR1 SGHRS, CDR2 YFSETQ. CDR3 protein: CASSLQGAGLEKLFF. The CDR3, as DNA: TGCGCCAGCAGCTTGCAGGGAGCGGGTTTGGAAAAACTGTTTTTT.

The chain joins TRBV19 to TRBJ2-1; maybe TRBD1 (5 bases). V was pared by 10 bases and J by 1 base, with 17 bases between. This CDR3 region has 15 residues. In germline, CDR1 is LNHDA, CDR2 SQIVND (reference sequence). The CDR3 DNA reads TGTGCCACTACACAGGAGATCAATTCCTACAATGAGCAGTTCTTC. Its protein is CATTQEINSYNEQFF.

The chain carries TRBV28 and TRBJ2-7, with D perhaps matching TRBD1 (6 bases). Germline V lookup: CDR1 MDHEN, CDR2 SYDVKM. The CDR3 length is 13 residues. The ends were cut back, 8 bases at V and 3 bases at J, with 14 bases in the middle. CDR3 region: CASFSGANYEQYF. CDR3 nucleotides: TGTGCCAGCTTTTCAGGGGCAAACTACGAGCAGTACTTC.

The CDR3 DNA reads as TGTGCCAGCAGTTCGGGACTAGCGAGGGAGAATGAGCAGTTCTTC. Translation gives CASSSGLARENEQFF. V is TRBV6-5 and J is TRBJ2-1; 10 bases line up with TRBD2. The germline V gene has CDR1 MNHEY and CDR2 SVGAGI. V dropped 4 bases and J dropped 7; count of bases not matched to a gene: 7. The CDR3 contains 15 residues.

V gene TRBV7-6 combines with J gene TRBJ2-1, with 7 bases aligning to TRBD2. J was trimmed by 9 bases and V by 4 bases; bases with no gene match: 12. The CDR3 has 15 amino acids. Germline CDR1 and CDR2: SGHVS and FNYEAQ. The CDR3 region is CASSYGVGEGSEQFF. In DNA form, the CDR3 reads TGTGCCAGCAGCTATGGGGTAGGGGAGGGGAGTGAGCAGTTCTTC.

The CDR3 DNA sequence: TGCGCCAGCAGCCAAGCTCTATGGGCTAGCGGGAGATACGAGCAGTACTTC. Translated, it gives CASSQALWASGRYEQYF. V is TRBV4-1 and J is TRBJ2-7; 10 bases align to TRBD2. There are 17 residues in the CDR3. CDR1 and CDR2 from the germline V gene are MGHRA and YSYEKL. Trimming cost V 1 base and J 4 bases; bases outside gene matches: 10.

The V gene is TRBV30, the J gene TRBJ1-4; tentatively, D is TRBD1 (5 bases). The V gene lost 1 base and the J gene lost 8 bases, with 8 bases spanning the gap. This CDR3 contains 12 residues. Germline V lookup: CDR1 GTSNPN, CDR2 SVGIG (reference sequence). CDR3 sequence reads: CAWSGAGEKLFF. Here the CDR3 DNA reads TGTGCCTGGAGTGGGGCAGGGGAAAAACTGTTTTTT.

The J gene is TRBJ2-5, the V gene TRBV5-1; 7 bases are a match to TRBD2. The V gene's germline CDR1 is SGHRS and CDR2 YFSETQ. The CDR3 runs to 15 residues. J was trimmed by 3 bases and V by 6 bases; bases with no gene match: 11. CDR3 nucleotide sequence: TGCGCCAGCACCCCTAAAAGCGGGATTGAAGAGACCCAGTACTTC. Translating it yields CASTPKSGIEETQYF.

The rearrangement links TRBV2 to TRBJ1-5; D is unresolved. Germline V lookup: CDR1 SNHLY, CDR2 FYNNEI. The CDR3 length is 13 residues. V shed 4 bases and J shed 5 bases, with 9 bases lying between them. The CDR3 region is CASSASRDQPQHF. CDR3 DNA sequence: TGTGCCAGCAGTGCTTCGAGGGATCAGCCCCAGCATTTT.